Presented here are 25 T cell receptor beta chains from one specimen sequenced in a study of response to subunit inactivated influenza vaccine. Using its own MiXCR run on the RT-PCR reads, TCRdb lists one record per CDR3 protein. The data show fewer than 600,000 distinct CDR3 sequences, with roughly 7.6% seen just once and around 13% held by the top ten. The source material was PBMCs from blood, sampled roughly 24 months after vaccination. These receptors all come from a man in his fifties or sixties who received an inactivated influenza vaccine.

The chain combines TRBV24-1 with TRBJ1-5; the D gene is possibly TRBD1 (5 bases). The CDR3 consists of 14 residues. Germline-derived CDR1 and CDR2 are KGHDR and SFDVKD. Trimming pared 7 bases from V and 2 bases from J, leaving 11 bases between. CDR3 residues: CATSQGMGNQPQHF. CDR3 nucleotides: TGTGCCACCAGCCAGGGCATGGGCAATCAGCCCCAGCATTTT.

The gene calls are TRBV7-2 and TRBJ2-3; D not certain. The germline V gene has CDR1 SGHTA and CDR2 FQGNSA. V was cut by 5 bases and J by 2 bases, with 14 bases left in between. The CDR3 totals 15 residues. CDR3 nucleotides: TGTGCCAGCAGCCTGAAGCGCGTATTCACAGATACGCAGTATTTT. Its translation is CASSLKRVFTDTQYF.

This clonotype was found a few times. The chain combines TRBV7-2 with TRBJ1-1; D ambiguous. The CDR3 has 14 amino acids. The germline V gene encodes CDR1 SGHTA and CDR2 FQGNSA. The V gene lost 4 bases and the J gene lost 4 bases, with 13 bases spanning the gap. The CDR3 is CASSSSVVSTEAFF. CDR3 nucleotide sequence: TGTGCCAGCAGCTCTTCTGTGGTGAGCACTGAAGCTTTCTTT.

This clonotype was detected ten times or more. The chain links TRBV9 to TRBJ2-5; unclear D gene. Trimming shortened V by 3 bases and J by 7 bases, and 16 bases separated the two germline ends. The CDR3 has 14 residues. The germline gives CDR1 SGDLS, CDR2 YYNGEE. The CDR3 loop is CASSARLGSGTQYF. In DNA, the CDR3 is TGTGCCAGCAGCGCCCGACTGGGCTCGGGGACCCAGTACTTC.

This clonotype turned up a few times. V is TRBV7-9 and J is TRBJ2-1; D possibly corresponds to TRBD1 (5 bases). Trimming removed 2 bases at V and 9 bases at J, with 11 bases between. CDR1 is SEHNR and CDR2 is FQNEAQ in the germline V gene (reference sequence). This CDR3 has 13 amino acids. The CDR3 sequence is CASSLSGLREQFF. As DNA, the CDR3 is TGTGCCAGCAGCTTATCAGGGTTACGTGAGCAGTTCTTC.

The CDR3 coding sequence is TGTGCCAGCGGAGTAGCCGGGAACACTGAAGCTTTCTTT. It codes for CASGVAGNTEAFF. The rearrangement uses TRBV28 and TRBJ1-1; D gene ambiguous. Trimming shortened V by 8 bases and J by 1 base, and 11 bases separated the two germline ends. Germline CDR1 and CDR2: MDHEN and SYDVKM. This CDR3 region has 13 residues.

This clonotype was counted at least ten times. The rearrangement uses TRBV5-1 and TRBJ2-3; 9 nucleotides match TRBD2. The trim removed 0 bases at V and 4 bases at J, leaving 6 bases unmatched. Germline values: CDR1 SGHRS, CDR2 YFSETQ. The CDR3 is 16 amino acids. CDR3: CASSLAGASGADTQYF. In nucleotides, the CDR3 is TGCGCCAGCAGCTTGGCCGGGGCTAGCGGGGCAGATACGCAGTATTTT.

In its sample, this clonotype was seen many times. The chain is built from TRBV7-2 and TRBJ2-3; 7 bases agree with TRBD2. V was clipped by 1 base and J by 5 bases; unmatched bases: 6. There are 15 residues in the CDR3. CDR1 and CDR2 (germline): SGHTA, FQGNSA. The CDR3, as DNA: TGTGCCAGCAGCTTAGATGGACGCGGGAGAGATACGCAGTATTTT. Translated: CASSLDGRGRDTQYF.

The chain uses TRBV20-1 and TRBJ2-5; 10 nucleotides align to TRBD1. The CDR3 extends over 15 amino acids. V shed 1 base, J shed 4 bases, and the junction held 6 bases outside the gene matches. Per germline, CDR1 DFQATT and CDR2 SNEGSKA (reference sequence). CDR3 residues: CSARVGQGSRETQYF. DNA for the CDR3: TGCAGTGCTAGAGTGGGACAGGGGTCGAGAGAGACCCAGTACTTC.

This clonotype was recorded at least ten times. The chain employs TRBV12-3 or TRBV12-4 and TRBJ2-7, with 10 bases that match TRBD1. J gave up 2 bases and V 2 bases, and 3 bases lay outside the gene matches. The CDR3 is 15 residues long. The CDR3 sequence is CASSLLGTGAYEQYF. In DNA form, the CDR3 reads TGTGCCAGCAGTTTACTTGGGACAGGGGCCTACGAGCAGTACTTC.

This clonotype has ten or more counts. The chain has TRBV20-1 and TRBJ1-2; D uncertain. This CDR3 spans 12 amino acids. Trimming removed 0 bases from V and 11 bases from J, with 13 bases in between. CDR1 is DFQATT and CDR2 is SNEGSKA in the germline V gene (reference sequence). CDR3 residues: CSARDRAASYTF. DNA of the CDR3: TGCAGTGCTAGAGATCGGGCAGCTTCTTACACCTTC.

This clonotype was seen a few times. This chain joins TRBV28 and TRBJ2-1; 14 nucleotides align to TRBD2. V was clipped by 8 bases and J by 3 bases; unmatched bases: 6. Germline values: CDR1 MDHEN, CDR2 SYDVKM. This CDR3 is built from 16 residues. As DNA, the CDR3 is TGTGCCAGCCTTGGACTAGCGGGGGGAAACTACAATGAGCAGTTCTTC. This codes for CASLGLAGGNYNEQFF. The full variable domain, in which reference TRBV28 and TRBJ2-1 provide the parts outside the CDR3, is DVKVTQSSRYLVKRTGEKVFLECVQDMDHENMFWYRQDPGLGLRLIYFSYDVKMKEKGDIPEGYSVSREKKERFSLILESASTNQTSMYLCASLGLAGGNYNEQFFGPGTRLTVL.

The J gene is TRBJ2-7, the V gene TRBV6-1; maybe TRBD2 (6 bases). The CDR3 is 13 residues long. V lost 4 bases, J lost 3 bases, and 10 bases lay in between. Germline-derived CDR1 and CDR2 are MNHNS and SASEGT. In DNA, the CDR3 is TGTGCCAGCAGTGCAGCGGGTTTCTACGAGCAGTACTTC. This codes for CASSAAGFYEQYF.

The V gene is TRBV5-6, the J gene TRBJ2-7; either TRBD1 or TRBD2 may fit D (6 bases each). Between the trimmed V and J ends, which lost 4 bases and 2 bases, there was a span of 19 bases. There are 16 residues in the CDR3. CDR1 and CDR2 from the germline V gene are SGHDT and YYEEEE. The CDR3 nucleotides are TGTGCCAGCAGCCCAGTAGCGGAAGGGGGGCCCTACGAGCAGTACTTC. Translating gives CASSPVAEGGPYEQYF.

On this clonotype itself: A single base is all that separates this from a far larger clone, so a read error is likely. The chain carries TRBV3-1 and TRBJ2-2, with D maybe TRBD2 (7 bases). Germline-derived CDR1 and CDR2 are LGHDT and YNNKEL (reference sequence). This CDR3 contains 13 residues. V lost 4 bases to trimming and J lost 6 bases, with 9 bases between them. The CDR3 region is CASSRGGSGELFF. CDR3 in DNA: TGTGCCAGCAGCCGGGGGGGCTCCGGGGAGCTGTTTTTT.

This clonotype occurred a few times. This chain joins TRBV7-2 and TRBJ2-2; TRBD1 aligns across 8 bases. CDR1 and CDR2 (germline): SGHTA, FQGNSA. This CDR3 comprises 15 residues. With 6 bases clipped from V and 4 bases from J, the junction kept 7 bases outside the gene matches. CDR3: CASSRTGLSTGELFF. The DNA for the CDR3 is TGTGCCAGCAGTCGGACAGGGCTAAGCACCGGGGAGCTGTTTTTT.

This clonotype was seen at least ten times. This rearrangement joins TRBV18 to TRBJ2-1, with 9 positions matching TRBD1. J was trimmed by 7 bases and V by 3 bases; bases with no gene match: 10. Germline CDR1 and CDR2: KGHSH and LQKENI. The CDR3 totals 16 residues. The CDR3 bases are TGTGCCAGCTCACCCTTCGGACAGGGGCTGGTGAATGAGCAGTTCTTC. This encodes CASSPFGQGLVNEQFF.

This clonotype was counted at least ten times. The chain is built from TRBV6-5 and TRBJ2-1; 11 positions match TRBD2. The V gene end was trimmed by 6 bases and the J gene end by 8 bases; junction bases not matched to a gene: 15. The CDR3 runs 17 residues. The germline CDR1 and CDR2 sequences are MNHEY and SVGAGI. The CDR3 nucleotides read TGTGCCAGCAGCCAATATCGACTAGCGGGAAGGGTCGATGAGCAGTTCTTC. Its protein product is CASSQYRLAGRVDEQFF.

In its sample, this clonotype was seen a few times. Here the CDR3 reads CASSLSGGSPDTQYF. The CDR3 nucleotides read TGTGCCAGCAGCTTGAGCGGGGGCAGCCCAGATACGCAGTATTTT. The J gene is TRBJ2-3, the V gene TRBV11-2; 8 positions agree with TRBD2. CDR3 length: 15 amino acids. V lost 3 bases and J lost 4; bases outside the gene matches: 6. Germline loops: CDR1 SGHAT, CDR2 FQNNGV.

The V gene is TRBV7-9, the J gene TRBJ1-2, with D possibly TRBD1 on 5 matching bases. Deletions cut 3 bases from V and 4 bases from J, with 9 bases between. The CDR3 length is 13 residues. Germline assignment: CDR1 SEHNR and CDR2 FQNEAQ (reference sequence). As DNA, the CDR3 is TGTGCCAGCAGCTTGGGGGTGAGCTATGGCTACACCTTC. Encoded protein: CASSLGVSYGYTF.

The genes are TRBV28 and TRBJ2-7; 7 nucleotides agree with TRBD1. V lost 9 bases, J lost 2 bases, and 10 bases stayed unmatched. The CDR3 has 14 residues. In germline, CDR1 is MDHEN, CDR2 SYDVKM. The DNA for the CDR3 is TGTGCCAGTAAAATTACCGGGACAGCCTACGAGCAGTACTTC. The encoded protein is CASKITGTAYEQYF.

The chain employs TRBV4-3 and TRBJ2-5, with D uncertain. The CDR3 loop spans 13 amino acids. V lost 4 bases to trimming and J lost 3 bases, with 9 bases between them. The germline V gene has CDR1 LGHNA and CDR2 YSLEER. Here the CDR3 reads CASSRIIEETQYF. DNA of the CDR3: TGCGCCAGCAGCCGTATAATCGAAGAGACCCAGTACTTC.

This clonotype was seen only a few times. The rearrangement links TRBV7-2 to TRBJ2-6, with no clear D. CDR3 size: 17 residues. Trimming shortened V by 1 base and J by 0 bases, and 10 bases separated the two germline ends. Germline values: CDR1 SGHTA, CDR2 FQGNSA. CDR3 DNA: TGTGCCAGCAGCTTAGTGTTCGGCCCCTCTGGGGCCAACGTCCTGACTTTC. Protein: CASSLVFGPSGANVLTF.

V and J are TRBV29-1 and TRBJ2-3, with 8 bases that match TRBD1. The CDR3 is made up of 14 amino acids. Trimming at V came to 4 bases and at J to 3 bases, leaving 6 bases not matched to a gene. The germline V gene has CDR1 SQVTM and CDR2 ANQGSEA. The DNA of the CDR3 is TGCAGCGTTGGACAGGGGATAATTACAGATACGCAGTATTTT. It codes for CSVGQGIITDTQYF.

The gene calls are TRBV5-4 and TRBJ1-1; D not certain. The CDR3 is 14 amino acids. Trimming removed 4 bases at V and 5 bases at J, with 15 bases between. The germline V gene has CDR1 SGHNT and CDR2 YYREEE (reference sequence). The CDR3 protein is CASSPGRGRTEAFF. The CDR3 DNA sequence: TGTGCCAGCAGCCCGGGCCGAGGGAGGACTGAAGCTTTCTTT.